What follows are 21 T cell receptor beta chains derived from one specimen sequenced in a study of CD4 T cells in relation to SARS-CoV-2 and coronaviruses (dated by TCRdb to the early 2020s). To prepare the library, the immunoSEQ multiplex PCR assay was applied. TCRdb stores this immuneACCESS table with in-frame sequences only. Part of the clones is absent; in the studies checked, under half of the shortfall reflects unresolved V genes, and no reason is known for the rest. The sample yields some 30,000 clones; roughly four fifths were counted once. The ten top clones hold roughly 3.2% of the sample. No antigen has been identified for these receptors. Sequences were obtained from memory CD4+ T cells from PBMCs, cultured in vitro. The cell subset or site label corresponds to: memory (non-naive) CD4+ T cells. All receptors derive from an adult with COVID-19.

This clone was recorded once. This chain connects TRBV6-4 to TRBJ2-5, with 9 bases aligning to TRBD2. The CDR3 is 15 residues long. Trimming removed 4 bases from V and 4 bases from J; junction bases left unmatched: 7. In germline, CDR1 is MRHNA, CDR2 SNTAGT. CDR3 sequence: CASSVLAGAGETQYF. The CDR3 coding sequence is TGTGCCAGCAGTGTGTTAGCGGGAGCTGGAGAGACCCAGTACTTC.

The rearrangement links TRBV21-1 to TRBJ2-5. TRBV21-1 is an annotated pseudogene. The CDR3 runs 13 residues. The CDR3 region is CASSKTKPETQYF. DNA for the CDR3: TGTGCCAGCAGCAAAACCAAACCGGAGACCCAGTACTTC.

The gene calls are TRBV11-2 and TRBJ2-3; no clear D gene. The V and J ends lost 2 bases and 6 bases respectively, with 9 bases between them. The CDR3 extends over 13 amino acids. The V gene's germline CDR1 is SGHAT and CDR2 FQNNGV. CDR3 coding DNA: TGTGCCAGCAGCTTACTTGAGCTCGATACGCAGTATTTT. It yields the protein CASSLLELDTQYF. Variable domain in full (rest from reference TRBV11-2 and TRBJ2-3): EAGVAQSPRYKIIEKRQSVAFWCNPISGHATLYWYQQILGQGPKLLIQFQNNGVVDDSQLPKDRFSAERLKGVDSTLKIQPAKLEDSAVYLCASSLLELDTQYFGPGTRLTVL.

This chain links TRBV29-1 with TRBJ2-3; D remains ambiguous. Germline V gives CDR1 SQVTM, CDR2 ANQGSEA. V lost 4 bases, J lost 8 bases, and 10 bases lay in between. CDR3 length equals 11 residues. In nucleotides, the CDR3 is TGCAGCGTTGGCAGGTTGGGTACGCAGTATTTT. Encoded protein: CSVGRLGTQYF.

The chain uses TRBV5-4 and TRBJ1-1; tentative D call: TRBD1 (6 bases). Germline V CDR1 and CDR2: SGHNT, YYREEE (reference sequence). Trimming cost V 4 bases and J 2 bases, with 12 bases left between them. The CDR3 has 14 residues. The CDR3 nucleotides read TGTGCCAGCAGCCTGACAGGAACTAACACTGAAGCTTTCTTT. Its protein is CASSLTGTNTEAFF. The whole variable domain, remainder taken from reference TRBV5-4 and TRBJ1-1, is ETGVTQSPTHLIKTRGQQVTLRCSSQSGHNTVSWYQQALGQGPQFIFQYYREEENGRGNFPPRFSGLQFPNYSSELNVNALELDDSALYLCASSLTGTNTEAFFGQGTRLTVV.

This clone has only a few counts. The chain has TRBV7-2 and TRBJ2-1; TRBD2 matches 9 bases. This CDR3 is 16 amino acids long. The germline gives CDR1 SGHTA, CDR2 FQGNSA. The ends lost 5 bases at V and 4 bases at J; junction bases unmatched: 9. This CDR3 is CASSPRRGGNYNEQFF. The CDR3 region has the DNA TGTGCCAGCAGCCCTCGGCGGGGGGGAAATTACAATGAGCAGTTCTTC.

The CDR3 DNA follows: TGTGCCAGTACCCCACTAGCGGGAGGTGATAATGAGCAGTTCTTC. It is translated as CASTPLAGGDNEQFF. The gene calls are TRBV19 and TRBJ2-1; 12 bases match TRBD2. The CDR3 is 15 amino acids. Germline V gene sequence: CDR1 LNHDA, CDR2 SQIVND (reference sequence). With V trimmed by 7 bases and J by 7 bases, 8 bases remained unmatched.

This chain joins TRBV2 and TRBJ1-5; TRBD1 agrees at 9 bases. Germline values: CDR1 SNHLY, CDR2 FYNNEI. V lost 4 bases to trimming and J lost 4 bases; unmatched junction nucleotides: 5. CDR3 size: 15 residues. The CDR3 region has the DNA TGTGCCAGCAGTGGGGGGACAGGGAGGAATCAGCCCCAGCATTTT. It is translated as CASSGGTGRNQPQHF.

This chain joins TRBV30 and TRBJ2-3, with 10 bases identical to TRBD1. The germline V gene has CDR1 GTSNPN and CDR2 SVGIG (reference sequence). The CDR3 covers 19 residues. V was clipped by 3 bases and J by 0 bases; unmatched bases: 15. The CDR3: CAWRTTGQGRIPSTDTQYF. The DNA of the CDR3 is TGTGCCTGGAGGACTACGGGACAGGGGAGGATCCCTAGCACAGATACGCAGTATTTT.

This CDR3 is CATSLGPNSPLHF. The CDR3, as DNA: TGTGCCACCAGCTTGGGACCGAATTCACCCCTCCACTTT. The V gene is TRBV15, the J gene TRBJ1-6; possible D gene TRBD1, 5 bases. Germline CDR1 is LNHNV and CDR2 is YYDKDF (reference sequence). This CDR3 has 13 residues. Trimming removed 5 bases at V and 7 bases at J, with 9 bases between.

The V gene is TRBV7-9, the J gene TRBJ2-7; D possibly corresponds to TRBD1 (6 bases). The CDR3 consists of 14 residues. Germline V gene sequence: CDR1 SEHNR, CDR2 FQNEAQ (reference sequence). V lost 6 bases to trimming and J lost 0 bases, with 12 bases between them. The CDR3 bases are TGTGCCAGCAGTTCAGACAGGAGCTCCTACGAGCAGTACTTC. Translating it yields CASSSDRSSYEQYF.

This clone was counted between two and nine times. The chain is built from TRBV6-4 and TRBJ2-2, with D perhaps matching TRBD2 (6 bases). V lost 3 bases and J lost 4, with 6 bases in between. CDR3 length: 13 residues. Germline values: CDR1 MRHNA, CDR2 SNTAGT. CDR3 residues: CASSETSTGELFF. The CDR3, as DNA: TGTGCCAGCAGTGAGACTAGCACCGGGGAGCTGTTTTTT.

This clone has just a few counts. The genes are TRBV7-9 and TRBJ1-4, with D uncertain. The V end lost 1 base, the J end lost 5 bases, and 17 bases lay between the germline ends. This CDR3 is 17 amino acids long. The V gene's germline CDR1 is SEHNR and CDR2 FQNEAQ (reference sequence). CDR3 sequence: CASSLVVGLGLNEKLFF. The CDR3 bases are TGTGCCAGCAGCTTAGTCGTCGGGCTGGGCTTAAATGAAAAACTGTTTTTT.

V usage is TRBV6-5 and J usage is TRBJ1-4; D may be TRBD1 (5 bases). The CDR3 has 14 residues. The V end lost 7 bases, the J end lost 4 bases, and 13 bases lay between the germline ends. Germline V gives CDR1 MNHEY, CDR2 SVGAGI. The CDR3 loop reads CASKMGGDNEKLFF. CDR3 DNA: TGTGCCAGCAAAATGGGGGGGGATAATGAAAAACTGTTTTTT.

This chain links TRBV24-1 with TRBJ2-1; the match to TRBD2 covers 11 bases. The CDR3 loop spans 16 amino acids. Germline V gene data show CDR1 as KGHDR and CDR2 as SFDVKD. V shed 4 bases and J 4 bases; nucleotides not matched to a gene: 5. The CDR3 loop is CATSDPGTSGYNEQFF. The CDR3 nucleotides are TGTGCCACCAGTGACCCCGGGACTAGCGGTTACAATGAGCAGTTCTTC.

V gene TRBV2 combines with J gene TRBJ2-7; D not resolved. Trimming cost V 4 bases and J 3 bases, with 4 bases left between them. The germline gives CDR1 SNHLY, CDR2 FYNNEI. CDR3 length equals 11 residues. DNA for the CDR3: TGTGCCAGCAGTGTCCACTACGAGCAGTACTTC. This translates into CASSVHYEQYF.

For this clone: The sample holds other DNA sequences that translate to the same CDR3. The rearrangement links TRBV28 to TRBJ1-5; D might be TRBD1 (6 bases). Trimming took off 3 bases at V and 1 base at J, with 10 bases between the two ends. CDR3 length: 15 amino acids. Germline V gene lookup returns CDR1 MDHEN and CDR2 SYDVKM. The CDR3 sequence: CASSLGQGSNQPQHF. The CDR3, as DNA: TGTGCCAGCAGTTTGGGTCAGGGGAGCAATCAGCCCCAGCATTTT.

This chain connects TRBV9 to TRBJ2-3, with D unclear. Trimming left V 2 bases short and J 2 bases short, with 9 bases between. Germline CDR1 and CDR2: SGDLS and YYNGEE. CDR3 size: 14 residues. In DNA form, the CDR3 reads TGTGCCAGCAGCGTTTACGAGACCACAGATACGCAGTATTTT. It specifies CASSVYETTDTQYF.

The chain combines TRBV19 with TRBJ1-1; 7 bases map to TRBD1. The CDR3 is made up of 12 amino acids. V shed 3 bases and J 12 bases; nucleotides not matched to a gene: 7. Germline CDR1 and CDR2: LNHDA and SQIVND (reference sequence). CDR3 region: CASSIGNRGPFF. CDR3 nucleotide sequence: TGTGCCAGTAGTATTGGGAACAGGGGTCCTTTCTTT.

This sequence joins TRBV19 and TRBJ1-6, with TRBD1 matching over 7 bases. The CDR3 length is 14 residues. The V gene end was trimmed by 3 bases and the J gene end by 9 bases; junction bases not matched to a gene: 5. CDR1 and CDR2 (germline): LNHDA, SQIVND (reference sequence). The CDR3 coding sequence is TGTGCCAGTAGTATTGCAGGGGACAGTTCACCCCTCCACTTT. This encodes CASSIAGDSSPLHF.

This sequence joins TRBV5-1 and TRBJ2-3, with a tentative D call TRBD1 (5 bases). CDR3 length: 16 amino acids. Germline lookup yields CDR1 SGHRS and CDR2 YFSETQ. V dropped 4 bases and J dropped 0 bases, with 15 bases sitting between them. The CDR3 DNA is TGCGCCAGCAGCCCCCGACAGCTTTCTAGCACAGATACGCAGTATTTT. This encodes CASSPRQLSSTDTQYF. Full variable domain (outside the CDR3, taken from reference TRBV5-1 and TRBJ2-3): KAGVTQTPRYLIKTRGQQVTLSCSPISGHRSVSWYQQTPGQGLQFLFEYFSETQRNKGNFPGRFSGRQFSNSRSEMNVSTLELGDSALYLCASSPRQLSSTDTQYFGPGTRLTVL.